This is a list of T cell receptor beta chains from one sample in a study of Tregs in tolerant kidney transplant recipients. Method: immunoSEQ multiplex PCR; TCRdb's copy keeps in-frame clones and lacks some. Here the sample spans about 120,000 clones, approximately 90% being singletons. The sample taken for sequencing was CD4+ T cells from blood. The receptors here all came from a human donor in good health. The CDR3 runs from the conserved cysteine through the conserved F or W. The D gene is left open where the match is weak. Some rows mark clone size as missing; the rest say once, few, many or name a class of expanded clone.

cdr3_nt cdr3_aa clone_size v_call d_call j_call
TGTGCCAGCAGTTACTACAGAATGAACACCGGGGAGCTGTTTTTT CASSYYRMNTGELFF once TRBV6-5 NA TRBJ2-2
TGTGCCAGCAGCGTAGAAAGGAACACCGGGGAGCTGTTTTTT CASSVERNTGELFF NA TRBV9 NA TRBJ2-2
TGTGCCAGCAGCAAAGAGCCTAGCGACTCGGACGAGCAGTACTTC CASSKEPSDSDEQYF NA TRBV21-1 NA TRBJ2-7
TGTGCCAGCAGCTTGGCGCAGGAGAACACTGAAGCTTTCTTT CASSLAQENTEAFF NA TRBV5-6 NA TRBJ1-1
TGTGCCAGCAGTGCTGCCAGGGGGACTGAAGCTTTCTTT CASSAARGTEAFF NA TRBV6-1 TRBD1 TRBJ1-1
TGCGCCAGCAGCTTAACTCTCCGGCGGGACATTCAGTACTTC CASSLTLRRDIQYF once TRBV5-1 NA TRBJ2-4
TGTGCCAGCAGCCCCAGAGAAACCGACGGCTACACCTTC CASSPRETDGYTF NA TRBV11-1 NA TRBJ1-2
TGTGCCAGCAGTTACCCCGGGACCTATGGCTACACCTTC CASSYPGTYGYTF NA TRBV6-6 NA TRBJ1-2
TGCGCCAGCAGCGGGGGGGTCGGCACTGAAGCTTTCTTT CASSGGVGTEAFF NA TRBV5-1 NA TRBJ1-1
TGTGCCAGCAGCTTAGGGTTCGGAAACCCTTACGAGCAGTACTTC CASSLGFGNPYEQYF NA TRBV7-2 NA TRBJ2-7
TGCGCCAGCAGTTTTTGGGGAAGGAGCAATCAGCCCCAGCATTTT CASSFWGRSNQPQHF few TRBV10-1 NA TRBJ1-5
TGTGCCAACAGCCAAGTACAAACAGGGGGCAATGAGCAGTTCTTC CANSQVQTGGNEQFF NA TRBV4-2 TRBD1 TRBJ2-1
TGCGCCAGCAGCTTAATAGCGGGAAGCACAGATACGCAGTATTTT CASSLIAGSTDTQYF NA TRBV5-1 TRBD2 TRBJ2-3
TGTGCCAGCAGCCCCTTCGTGCTGTCGGTTGGAAACACCATATATTTT CASSPFVLSVGNTIYF NA TRBV5-5 NA TRBJ1-3
TGTGCCAGCAGGACCGGGTGGATAGATGGGGAGCAGTACTTC CASRTGWIDGEQYF NA TRBV7-2 NA TRBJ2-7
TGCGCCAGCAGCCAAGAACCCCCTTTAGGGTACGGCTACACCTTC CASSQEPPLGYGYTF NA TRBV4-1 NA TRBJ1-2
TGCGCCAGCAGCTTGGAGGCTAGCGGTAGATTCTACGAGCAGTACTTC CASSLEASGRFYEQYF NA TRBV5-1 TRBD2 TRBJ2-7
TGTGCCAGCAGCGGGGGACACACACTCTCTGGAAACACCATATATTTT CASSGGHTLSGNTIYF NA TRBV7-8 NA TRBJ1-3
TGTGCCTGGGCGGGACAGGCCTACGAGCAGTACTTC CAWAGQAYEQYF NA TRBV30 TRBD1 TRBJ2-7
TGTGCCAGCAGTTACCCCGGGACAGGGGGCACTGAAGCTTTCTTT CASSYPGTGGTEAFF once TRBV6-6 TRBD1 TRBJ1-1
TGTGCCAGCAGTGAAAACGGTGGTACTACTGAAGCTTTCTTT CASSENGGTTEAFF few TRBV6-1 NA TRBJ1-1
TGTGCCAGCAGCCAAGATTGGACAGGAGAGGACGAGCAGTACTTC CASSQDWTGEDEQYF NA TRBV4-2 TRBD1 TRBJ2-7
TGTGCCAGCTCACCACCCAGGGAGAGGGGAAAACTGTTTTTT CASSPPRERGKLFF few TRBV18 NA TRBJ1-4
TGTGCCAGCAGTCAGGGGGACGACACAGATACGCAGTATTTT CASSQGDDTDTQYF NA TRBV6-4 TRBD1 TRBJ2-3
TGTGCCAGCAGCTTAATTGGGCGGGGGTTAGAAGATACGCAGTATTTT CASSLIGRGLEDTQYF NA TRBV7-3 TRBD2 TRBJ2-3
TGTGCCAGCAGCCAAGATCTGCTGACCTACGAGCAGTACTTC CASSQDLLTYEQYF NA TRBV4-2 NA TRBJ2-7
TGCGCCAGCAGCCAAGAGGTGGGACAGGGGTTTGATGGCTACACCTTC CASSQEVGQGFDGYTF NA TRBV4-1 TRBD1 TRBJ1-2
TGTGCCAGCAGCCCCGACTTGGTCTCCTACGAGCAGTACTTC CASSPDLVSYEQYF NA TRBV11-2 NA TRBJ2-7
TGTGCCAGCAGTTACAACCCAGGGACCGGCTATGGCTACACCTTC CASSYNPGTGYGYTF NA TRBV6-5 NA TRBJ1-2
TGTGCCAGCAGGGGACTAGCAGAGACCCAGTACTTC CASRGLAETQYF NA TRBV25-1 TRBD2 TRBJ2-5
TGTGCCAGCAGTTACGGGACTAGGGGTCCACAGGCTACGCAGTATTTT CASSYGTRGPQATQYF once TRBV6-5 TRBD2 TRBJ2-3
TGTGCCAGCAGTTTATTGGGCAGGGGTCGGTATGGCTACACCTTC CASSLLGRGRYGYTF NA TRBV27 NA TRBJ1-2
TGTGCCAGCAGCCCCCCGGGACAGGGGAACCCTAACTATGGCTACACCTTC CASSPPGQGNPNYGYTF NA TRBV21-1 NA TRBJ1-2
TGCGCCAGCAGTGACCCAGCGGGAGCGGGCACAGATACGCAGTATTTT CASSDPAGAGTDTQYF NA TRBV10-1 TRBD2 TRBJ2-3
TGTGCCAGCAGTGACCAGTACAATCAGCCCCAGCATTTT CASSDQYNQPQHF NA TRBV2 NA TRBJ1-5
TGTGCCAGCAGTTTGGACGGGGCTAACTATGGCTACACCTTC CASSLDGANYGYTF NA TRBV2 NA TRBJ1-2
TGTGCCAGCAGTGGGGTGAATACAGGGGCGGGGCAGTACTTC CASSGVNTGAGQYF NA TRBV25-1 TRBD1 TRBJ2-7
TGTGCCAGCAGCTTCACAGGGTCTGGAAACACCATATATTTT CASSFTGSGNTIYF NA TRBV5-6 NA TRBJ1-3
TGTGCCAGCAGTTTTTGGGGGAACACAGATACGCAGTATTTT CASSFWGNTDTQYF NA TRBV27 NA TRBJ2-3
TGTGCCAGCAGAGGGACTAGCGGGAGAGAGACCCAGTACTTC CASRGTSGRETQYF few TRBV6-5 TRBD2 TRBJ2-5